This T cell receptor (beta chain) was sequenced in a study of shared clonotypes between healthy human individuals. TCRdb's table, derived via immunoSEQ multiplex PCR, lists solely in-frame clones and lacks some. The repertoire includes roughly 300,000 clones, roughly 80% of them detected once, and less than 11% sits in the top ten. Study conclusions and caveats: Sequencing of the sorted subsets was shown by rarefaction to be incomplete despite large depth.

This CDR3 is built from 14 residues. Germline CDR1 and CDR2: SNHLY and FYNNEI. V lost 3 bases and J 0 bases, leaving 6 bases between the germline ends. All donors were healthy HIV-negative adults lacking recent acute infections or vaccinations. A note on this clone: Its antigen is unidentified.

The chain is built from TRBV2 and TRBJ1-3; D unresolved. The specimen was memory CD4+ T cells sorted from blood. Subset of the sample: CD45RA-negative fraction. This sequence was found in a man aged 30 to 39 in good health. The DNA of the CDR3 is TGTGCCAGCAGTGATGGACTCTCTGGAAACACCATATATTTT. Translated, it gives CASSDGLSGNTIYF. The full variable domain, with the rest looked up from reference TRBV2 and TRBJ1-3, is EPEVTQTPSHQVTQMGQEVILRCVPISNHLYFYWYRQILGQKVEFLVSFYNNEISEKSEIFDDQFSVERPDGSNFTLKIRSTKLEDSAMYFCASSDGLSGNTIYFGEGSWLTVV.